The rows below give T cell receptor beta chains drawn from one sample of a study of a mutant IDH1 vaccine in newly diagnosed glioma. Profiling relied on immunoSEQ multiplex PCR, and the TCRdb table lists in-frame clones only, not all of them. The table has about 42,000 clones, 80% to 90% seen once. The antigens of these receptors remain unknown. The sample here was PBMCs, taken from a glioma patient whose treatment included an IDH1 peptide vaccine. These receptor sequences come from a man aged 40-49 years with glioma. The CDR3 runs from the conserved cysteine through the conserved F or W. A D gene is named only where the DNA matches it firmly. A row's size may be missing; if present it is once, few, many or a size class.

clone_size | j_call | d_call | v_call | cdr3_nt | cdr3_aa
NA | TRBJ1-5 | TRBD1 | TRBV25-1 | TGTGCCAGCAGCGGGACAGGGGTTAGCAATCAGCCCCAGCATTTT | CASSGTGVSNQPQHF
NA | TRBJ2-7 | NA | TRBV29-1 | TGCAGCGTTGAAAAAGGTCACGAGCAGTACTTC | CSVEKGHEQYF
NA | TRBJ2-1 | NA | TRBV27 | TGTGCCAGCAGTCCCTCTACGAGCGCCTACAATGAGCAGTTCTTC | CASSPSTSAYNEQFF
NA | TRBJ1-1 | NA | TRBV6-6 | TGTGCCAGCAGTTACTGGCGGGGCCCGAACACTGAAGCTTTCTTT | CASSYWRGPNTEAFF
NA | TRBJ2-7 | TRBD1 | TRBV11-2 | TGTGCCAGCAGCTTTTCCGGGACAGGGGTCGACGAGCAGTACTTC | CASSFSGTGVDEQYF
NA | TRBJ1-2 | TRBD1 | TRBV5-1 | TGCGCCAGCAGCTTGCCTGCGACAGGGGGATTATATAACTATGGCTACACCTTC | CASSLPATGGLYNYGYTF
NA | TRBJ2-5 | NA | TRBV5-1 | TGCGCCAGCAGCTTGGGCAGGATAAGAGAAGAGACCCAGTACTTC | CASSLGRIREETQYF
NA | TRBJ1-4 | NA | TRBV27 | TGTGCCAGCAGGACTGGGGGTGAAAAACTGTTTTTT | CASRTGGEKLFF
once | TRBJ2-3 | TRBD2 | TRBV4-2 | TGTGCCAGCAGCCAAGCGCTTGGACTAGCGGGAGATACAGATACGCAGTATTTT | CASSQALGLAGDTDTQYF
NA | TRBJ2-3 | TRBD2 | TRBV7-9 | TGTGCCAGCAATTTAGGTTCTAGCGGGCGCACAGATACGCAGTATTTT | CASNLGSSGRTDTQYF
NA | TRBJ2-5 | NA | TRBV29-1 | TGCAGCGTTTTACAAGAGACCCAGTACTTC | CSVLQETQYF
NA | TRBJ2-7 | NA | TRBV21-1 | TGTGCCAGCAGCAAAGGGGACTTCTGGGACCAGCAGTACTTC | CASSKGDFWDQQYF
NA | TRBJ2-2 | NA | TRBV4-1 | TGCGCCAGCAGCCAAGTTGTGAAGGGTCGACGGACCGGGGAGCTGTTTTTT | CASSQVVKGRRTGELFF
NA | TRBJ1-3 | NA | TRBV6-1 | TGTGCCAGCAGTGAAGCAGCCGGAAACACCATATATTTT | CASSEAAGNTIYF
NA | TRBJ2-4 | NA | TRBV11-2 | TGTGCCAGCAGCTTAGGGGCAGGATTACTAAACATTCAGTACTTC | CASSLGAGLLNIQYF
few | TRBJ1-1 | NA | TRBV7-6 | TGTGCCAGCAGCTTTCAGTCCTACACTGAAGCTTTCTTT | CASSFQSYTEAFF
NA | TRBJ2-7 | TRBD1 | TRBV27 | TGTGCCAGCAGTCGGACAGGGGTGCGGGGGCCCTACGAGCAGTACTTC | CASSRTGVRGPYEQYF
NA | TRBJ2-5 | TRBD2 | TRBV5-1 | TGCGCCAGCAGCTTGGGACTAGCCCCACAAGAGACCCAGTACTTC | CASSLGLAPQETQYF
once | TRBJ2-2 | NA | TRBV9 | TGTGCCAGCAGCGTAGATGTCAGCTACACCGGGGAGCTGTTTTTT | CASSVDVSYTGELFF
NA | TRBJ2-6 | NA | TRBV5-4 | TGTGCCAGCAGCTTGACCTGGGGACCATACTCTGGGGCCAACGTCCTGACTTTC | CASSLTWGPYSGANVLTF
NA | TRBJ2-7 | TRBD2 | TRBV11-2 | TGTGCCAGCAGCTTATACGGGACTAGCGGCTACGAGCAGTACTTC | CASSLYGTSGYEQYF
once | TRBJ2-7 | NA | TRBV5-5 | TGTGCCAGCAGCGGGGGACTTGTATCCTACGAGCAGTACTTC | CASSGGLVSYEQYF
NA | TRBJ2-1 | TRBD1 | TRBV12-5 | TGTGCTAGTGGCCCCGGACAGGGCAACTACAATGAGCAGTTCTTC | CASGPGQGNYNEQFF
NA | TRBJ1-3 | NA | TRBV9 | TGTGCCAGCAGCTCGGGCCACGTACTCGGAAACACCATATATTTT | CASSSGHVLGNTIYF
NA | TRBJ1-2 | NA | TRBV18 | TGTGCCAGCTCACCGGGGCAGGGCTATGGCTACACCTTC | CASSPGQGYGYTF
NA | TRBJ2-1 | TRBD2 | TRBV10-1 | TGCGCCGTTAGGGGCACACTTGCAAGACGGGACTACAACAATGAGCAGTTCTTC | CAVRGTLARRDYNNEQFF
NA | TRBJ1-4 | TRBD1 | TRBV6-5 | TGTGCCAGCAGTGACAGGGTTAATGAAAAACTGTTTTTT | CASSDRVNEKLFF
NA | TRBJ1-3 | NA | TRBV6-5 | TGTGCCAGCAGTACCGTGGGGAACACCATATATTTT | CASSTVGNTIYF
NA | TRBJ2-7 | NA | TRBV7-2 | TGTGCCAGCAGCCCCGACTGGAGCTCCTACGAGCAGTACTTC | CASSPDWSSYEQYF
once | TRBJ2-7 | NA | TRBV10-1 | TGCGCCAGCAGTACCTACGAGCAGTACTTC | CASSTYEQYF
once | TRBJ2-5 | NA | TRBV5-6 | TGTGCCAGCACCCTAATCTCCCAAGAGACCCAGTACTTC | CASTLISQETQYF
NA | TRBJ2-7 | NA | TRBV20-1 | TGCAGTGCTAGAGGCTCTAGCGAGCAGTACTTC | CSARGSSEQYF
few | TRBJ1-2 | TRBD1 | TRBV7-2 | TGTGCCAGCAGCTTAGTTGTAGGGGGCAATGGCTACACCTTC | CASSLVVGGNGYTF
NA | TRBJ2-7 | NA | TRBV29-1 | TGCAGCGTTGTGGGACAGCGCGGGGTCTACGAGCAGTACTTC | CSVVGQRGVYEQYF
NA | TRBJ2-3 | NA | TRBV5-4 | TGTGCCAGCAGCTTGCCCCCCGGGGGTTCGCAGTATTTT | CASSLPPGGSQYF
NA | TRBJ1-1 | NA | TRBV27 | TGTGCCAGCAGTTTATATAGGCAGATGAACACTGAAGCTTTCTTT | CASSLYRQMNTEAFF
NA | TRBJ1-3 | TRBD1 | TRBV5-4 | TGTGCCAGCAGCTTACTGCCGGGACAGGACGCTGCTGGAAACACCATATATTTT | CASSLLPGQDAAGNTIYF
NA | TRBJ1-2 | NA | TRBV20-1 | TGCAGTGCGACAGGAGGCTATGGCTACACCTTC | CSATGGYGYTF
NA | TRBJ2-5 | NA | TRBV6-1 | TGTGCCGCCCGCGGGAAAGGTATGGAGACCCAGTACTTC | CAARGKGMETQYF
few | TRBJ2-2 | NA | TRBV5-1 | TGCGCCAGCAGCTTTCTGGCGACCGGGGAGCTGTTTTTT | CASSFLATGELFF
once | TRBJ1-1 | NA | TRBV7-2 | TGTGCCAGCAGCTCCAGGGGTATTGAAGCTTTCTTT | CASSSRGIEAFF
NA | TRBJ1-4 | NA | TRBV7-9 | TGTGCCAGCAGCTTTTCGGGGGAGAGACCGAGTGAAAAACTGTTTTTT | CASSFSGERPSEKLFF
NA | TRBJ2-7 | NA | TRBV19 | TGTGCCAGTAGTATAGATCCGGGTTACGAGCAGTACTTC | CASSIDPGYEQYF
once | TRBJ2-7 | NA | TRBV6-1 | TGTGCTTCGTCTGGGGACGCAGGGACCTACGAGCAGTACTTC | CASSGDAGTYEQYF
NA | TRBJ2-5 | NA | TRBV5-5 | TGTGCCAGCAGCTTACAGGGCCAGGAGACCCAGTACTTC | CASSLQGQETQYF
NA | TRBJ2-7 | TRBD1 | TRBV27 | TGTGCCAGCAGTTCGGACAGGCACTACGAGCAGTACTTC | CASSSDRHYEQYF
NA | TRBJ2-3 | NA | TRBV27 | TGTGCCAGCAAAGTAAACGGCAGGGGAAGCACAGATACGCAGTATTTT | CASKVNGRGSTDTQYF
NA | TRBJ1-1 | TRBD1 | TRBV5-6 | TGTGCCAGCAGCTTACCGGGACAGCCGATGAACACTGAAGCTTTCTTT | CASSLPGQPMNTEAFF
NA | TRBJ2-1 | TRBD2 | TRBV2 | TGTGCCAGCAGTGAACCCTGGGACAGGGGACTAGCGGGCGTAGCTGAGCAGTTCTTC | CASSEPWDRGLAGVAEQFF
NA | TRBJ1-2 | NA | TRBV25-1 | TGTGCCAGCAGTGAACATAGACGGGGCCTATCAAACTATGGCTACACCTTC | CASSEHRRGLSNYGYTF
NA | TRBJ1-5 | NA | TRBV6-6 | TGTGCCAGCAGTGACAAGACGGAGTACCTCTCTCCCCAGCATTTT | CASSDKTEYLSPQHF
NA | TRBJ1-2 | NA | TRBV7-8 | TGTGCCAGCAGCCAAGTACGTCGGGGAGGGTATGGCTACACCTTC | CASSQVRRGGYGYTF
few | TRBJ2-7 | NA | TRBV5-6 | TGTGCCAGCAAACGCCTGGGGCCAGTGTACGAGCAGTACTTC | CASKRLGPVYEQYF
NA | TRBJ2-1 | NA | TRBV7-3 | TGTGCCAGCAGCAGCCTCCACACGGGTAAAATCTATGAGCAGTTCTTC | CASSSLHTGKIYEQFF
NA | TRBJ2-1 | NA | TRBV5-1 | TGCGCCAGCAGCTTGGCCCTTCAGGGCGGTGAGCAGTTCTTC | CASSLALQGGEQFF